Listed below are T cell receptor beta chains from one sample, sequenced in a study of Ad26.COV2.S vaccination and SARS-CoV-2 variants. Repertoires were generated with immunoSEQ multiplex PCR, while TCRdb's copy carries only in-frame clones and drops some. Among 300,000 to 400,000 clones listed, around 86% were seen once. This sample comprised peripheral blood, obtained in a trial of Ad26.COV2.S vaccine versus placebo. The receptors stem from a person between 18 and 65 years old who received the Ad26.COV2.S COVID-19 vaccine or a placebo. The CDR3 runs from the conserved cysteine through the conserved F or W. A D gene is named only where the DNA matches it firmly. The size of a clone is reported for some rows only, either as once, few or many, or as a class for expanded clones.

j_call v_call clone_size d_call cdr3_nt cdr3_aa
TRBJ1-1 TRBV14 few TRBD1 TGTGCCAGCAGCCGGTACAGGGGGGGCAACACTGAAGCTTTCTTT CASSRYRGGNTEAFF
TRBJ1-6 TRBV4-2 NA NA TGTGCCAGCAGCCAAGTTGAGGGGGGAGGATTGAATTCACCCCTCCACTTT CASSQVEGGGLNSPLHF
TRBJ2-7 TRBV7-8 NA NA TGTGCCAGCAGCTTAGGTTGGGCAGGAGGCTACGAGCAGTACTTC CASSLGWAGGYEQYF
TRBJ2-1 TRBV11-2 NA TRBD2 TGTGCCAGCAGCTTAGAATCGTGGCGGGGGGGCCTGGATGAGCAGTTCTTC CASSLESWRGGLDEQFF
TRBJ1-4 TRBV7-2 NA NA TGTGCCAGCAGCTCGTGGGATGAAAAACTGTTTTTT CASSSWDEKLFF
TRBJ2-7 TRBV7-9 NA NA TGTGCCAGCAGCCCAGCTGTCAACGAGCAGTACTTC CASSPAVNEQYF
TRBJ1-6 TRBV30 NA NA TGTGCCTGGAGAGGTTTCGCCGGGACGGGAAGTAATAATTCACCCCTCCACTTT CAWRGFAGTGSNNSPLHF
TRBJ2-1 TRBV4-1 once TRBD1 TGCGCCAGCAGCCCCAGGGGGCGTGAGCAGTTCTTC CASSPRGREQFF
TRBJ1-1 TRBV3-1/TRBV3-2 once NA TGTGCCAGCAGCACAAAGGGTGGGGGCTTGGCTGAAGCTTTCTTT CASSTKGGGLAEAFF
TRBJ1-5 TRBV30 NA NA TGTGCCTGGAGTGAAATAGGAGGACAGCCCCAGCATTTT CAWSEIGGQPQHF
TRBJ2-5 TRBV5-1 NA NA TGCGCCAGCAGCTCACGACAGGGAGGGACAGAGACCCAGTACTTC CASSSRQGGTETQYF
TRBJ1-5 TRBV2 NA TRBD1 TGTGCCAGCCAGGACAGGGGATATCAGCCCCAGCATTTT CASQDRGYQPQHF
TRBJ1-2 TRBV27 NA TRBD1 TGTGCCAGCAGTACAACAGGGGTAAATGGCTACACCTTC CASSTTGVNGYTF
TRBJ2-3 TRBV7-3 NA TRBD1 TGTGCCAGCAGCTTAGGAAGGGGGCGGGCGACAGATACGCAGTATTTT CASSLGRGRATDTQYF
TRBJ1-1 TRBV7-9 NA NA TGTGCCAGCAGCTTTCCACGGAGTGTTGAAGCTTTCTTT CASSFPRSVEAFF
TRBJ2-2 TRBV14 NA NA TGTGCCAGCAGCCGAGAGCCCAGGGGAATTGGGACCGGGGAGCTGTTTTTT CASSREPRGIGTGELFF
TRBJ2-3 TRBV5-1 NA NA TGCGCCAGCAGCTCCCCTACTAGCACAGATACGCAGTATTTT CASSSPTSTDTQYF
TRBJ1-1 TRBV2 few NA TGTGCCAGCAGTGTCAGGACAGAAGCTTTCTTT CASSVRTEAFF
TRBJ1-5 TRBV10-2 NA TRBD1 TGCGCCAGCAGTGAATGGACAGGGAACAATCAGCCCCAGCATTTT CASSEWTGNNQPQHF
TRBJ2-7 TRBV10-3 NA NA TGTGCCATCAGTGATTTCGACGAGCAGTACTTC CAISDFDEQYF
TRBJ2-3 TRBV6-1 NA NA TGTGCCAGCAGTGAAAGGACGGTAACAGATACGCAGTATTTT CASSERTVTDTQYF
TRBJ2-2 TRBV9 NA NA TGTGCCAGCAGCGTAGAAGGCGTAATCACCGGGGAGCTGTTTTTT CASSVEGVITGELFF
TRBJ1-2 TRBV6-2/TRBV6-3 NA NA TGTGCCAGCAGTAGCAGGGCCTTCTATGGCTACACCTTC CASSSRAFYGYTF
TRBJ1-1 TRBV6-6 NA NA TGTGCCAGCAGTCCCTGGACAGCTTATCCGGTCATGGACACTGAAGCTTTCTTT CASSPWTAYPVMDTEAFF
TRBJ1-1 TRBV20-1 NA NA TGCAGTGCTAGTTGGGGGTCGGACACTGAAGCTTTCTTT CSASWGSDTEAFF
TRBJ1-2 TRBV2 NA TRBD1 TGTGCCAGCCTCGATGGACAGGGCCTCCAATATGGCTACACCTTC CASLDGQGLQYGYTF
TRBJ1-6 TRBV6-5 few NA TGTGCCAGCAGTAGTGGGGGAGTGCGATCACCCCTCCACTTT CASSSGGVRSPLHF
TRBJ2-1 TRBV19 NA TRBD2 TGTGCCAGTAGTGTTACTAGCGGGGGGCATCGCTCCTACAATGAGCAGTTCTTC CASSVTSGGHRSYNEQFF
TRBJ1-4 TRBV19 NA NA TGTGCCAGTAGTATGGTTGGGCAGGGGAATGAAAAACTGTTTTTT CASSMVGQGNEKLFF
TRBJ2-5 TRBV7-9 NA NA TGTGCCAGCTTGGACCGCGACCAAGAGACCCAGTACTTC CASLDRDQETQYF
TRBJ1-1 TRBV13 once NA TGTGCCAGCAGCTTATACCGGGCCAATAGTGAAGCTTTCTTT CASSLYRANSEAFF
TRBJ2-1 TRBV7-2 NA TRBD2 TGTGCCAGCAGCTTTCGCGGGGGGAATGAGCAGTTCTTC CASSFRGGNEQFF
TRBJ2-5 TRBV9 once NA TGTGCCAGCAGCCCCCGGGACGGAGGGCCGGAAACCCAGTACTTC CASSPRDGGPETQYF
TRBJ1-2 TRBV7-2 NA NA TGTGCCAGCAGCTTAGAAGTAGGGAATGGCTACACCTTT CASSLEVGNGYTF
TRBJ1-4 TRBV5-6 NA TRBD1 TGTGCCAGCAGCTTTCCCGGGACAGAAGAAAAACTGTTTTTT CASSFPGTEEKLFF
TRBJ1-1 TRBV7-9 NA NA TGTGCCAGCAGCCCAACAGGGTCAGGCACTGAAGCTTTCTTT CASSPTGSGTEAFF
TRBJ1-5 TRBV2 NA TRBD1 TGTGCCAGCAGCCCCGGGACAGGGCCGGAATGGCCCCAGCATTTT CASSPGTGPEWPQHF
TRBJ2-7 TRBV7-9 NA NA TGTGCCAGCAGTTCCCAAAGCAGGGTTCCGTACGAGCAGTACTTC CASSSQSRVPYEQYF
TRBJ2-7 TRBV4-1 NA TRBD1 TGCGCCAGCAGCCAAGAAGACAGGGGAAACGAGCAGTACTTC CASSQEDRGNEQYF
TRBJ1-2 TRBV5-8 NA NA TGTGCCACCCCAAGGCAGGTTTACTATGGCTACACCTTC CATPRQVYYGYTF
TRBJ2-2 TRBV9 NA TRBD1 TGTGCCAGCAGCACCCGACAGGGGAGCGGGGAGCTGTTTTTT CASSTRQGSGELFF
TRBJ1-4 TRBV6-5 NA NA TGTGCCAGCAGTTACTCGGGGGCTGATGAAAAACTGTTTTTT CASSYSGADEKLFF
TRBJ2-1 TRBV5-1 NA TRBD1 TGCGCCAGCAGCTTGGAGGGGACAGGGATCTACAATGAGCAGTTCTTC CASSLEGTGIYNEQFF
TRBJ2-1 TRBV6-4 NA NA TGTGCCAGCCAGGCGGACCCCGGCCGTAATGAGCAGTTCTTC CASQADPGRNEQFF
TRBJ2-3 TRBV4-1 NA NA TGCGCCAGCAGCCAAGTACCCGCAGTCACAGATACGCAGTATTTT CASSQVPAVTDTQYF
TRBJ1-6 TRBV3-1/TRBV3-2 NA TRBD1 TGTGCCAGCAGCCGATGGGACAGGGCACAAAATTCACCCCTCCACTTT CASSRWDRAQNSPLHF
TRBJ1-6 TRBV6-5 once NA TGTGCCAGCGGGGAGGGGAATTCACCCCTCCACTTT CASGEGNSPLHF
TRBJ1-4 TRBV27 NA TRBD1 TGTGCCAGCAGTTGGCAGGGGGGTCCTAATGAAAAACTGTTTTTT CASSWQGGPNEKLFF
TRBJ1-5 TRBV27 NA NA TGTGCCAGCAGTTCCCGGGACCCCCCTCCCCATCAGCCCCAGCATTTT CASSSRDPPPHQPQHF
TRBJ1-2 TRBV24-1 NA NA TGTGCCACCAGTGAAGGTCATTCTAAGGGCTACACCTTC CATSEGHSKGYTF
TRBJ1-5 TRBV6-6 once NA TGTGCCAGCAGTCAACATCAGCCCCAGCATTTT CASSQHQPQHF
TRBJ2-1 TRBV27 NA TRBD1 TGTGCCAGCAGAAGGGACAGGGACTCCTACAATGAGCAGTTCTTC CASRRDRDSYNEQFF
TRBJ2-1 TRBV7-2 NA TRBD2 TGTGCCAGCAGCTTAGAGGTGTTAGCGGGGGGTCGTGGGTATGAGCAGTTCTTC CASSLEVLAGGRGYEQFF
TRBJ1-1 TRBV6-5 NA NA TGTGCCAGCAGCTTACGTATCCGGGGTAGTGAAGCTTTCTTT CASSLRIRGSEAFF
TRBJ2-1 TRBV5-1 NA NA TGCGCCAGCAGCTTGGGGGTTTGGGGAAATTCCTACAATGAGCAGTTCTTC CASSLGVWGNSYNEQFF
TRBJ2-5 TRBV3-1/TRBV3-2 NA NA TGTGCCAGCAGCCAAGAGGGGGGGGGCACACAAGAGACCCAGTACTTC CASSQEGGGTQETQYF
TRBJ2-3 TRBV7-2 NA TRBD2 TGTGCCAGCAGCTTAATAGCGGGGCGCACAGATACGCAGTATTTT CASSLIAGRTDTQYF
TRBJ2-1 TRBV6-1 NA NA TGTGCCAGCAGTGAAAAAGATTCACCCTACAATGAGCAGTTCTTC CASSEKDSPYNEQFF
TRBJ2-3 TRBV7-2 NA NA TGTGCCAGCAGCTTAGCCCCGGGAGATACGCAGTATTTT CASSLAPGDTQYF
TRBJ2-7 TRBV4-3 NA NA TGCGCCAGCAGCCAAGATAGGATTGTCGGGAGCTCCTACGAGCAGTACTTC CASSQDRIVGSSYEQYF